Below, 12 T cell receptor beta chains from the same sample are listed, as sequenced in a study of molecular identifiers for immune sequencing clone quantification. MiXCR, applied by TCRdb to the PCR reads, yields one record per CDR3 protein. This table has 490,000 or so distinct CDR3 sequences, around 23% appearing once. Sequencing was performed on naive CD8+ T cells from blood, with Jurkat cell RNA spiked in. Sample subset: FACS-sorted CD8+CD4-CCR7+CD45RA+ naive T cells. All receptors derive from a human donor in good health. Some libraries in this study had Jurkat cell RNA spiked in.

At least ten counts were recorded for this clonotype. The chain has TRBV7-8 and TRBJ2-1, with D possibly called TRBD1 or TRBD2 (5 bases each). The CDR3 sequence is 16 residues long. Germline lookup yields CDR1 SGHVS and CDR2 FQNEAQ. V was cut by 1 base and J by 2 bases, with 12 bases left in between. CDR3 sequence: CASSLVGRGPYNEQFF. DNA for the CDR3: TGTGCCAGCAGCTTAGTAGGTCGGGGACCCTACAATGAGCAGTTCTTC.

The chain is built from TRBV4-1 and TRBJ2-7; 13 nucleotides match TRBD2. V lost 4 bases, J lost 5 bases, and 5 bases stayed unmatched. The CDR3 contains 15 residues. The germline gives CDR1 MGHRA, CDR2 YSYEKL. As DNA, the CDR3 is TGCGCCAGCAGCCGCGGGACTAGCGGGGTCAACGAGCAGTACTTC. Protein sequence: CASSRGTSGVNEQYF.

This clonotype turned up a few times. In nucleotides, the CDR3 is TGTGCCACCAGTGATAACCGCGGGGGGAGCCCTTCCTACGAGCAGTACTTC. This sequence encodes CATSDNRGGSPSYEQYF. The V call is TRBV24-1, the J call TRBJ2-7; 8 positions agree with TRBD2. The CDR3 has 17 residues. V shed 3 bases and J 1 base; nucleotides not matched to a gene: 10. The germline CDR1 and CDR2 sequences are KGHDR and SFDVKD.

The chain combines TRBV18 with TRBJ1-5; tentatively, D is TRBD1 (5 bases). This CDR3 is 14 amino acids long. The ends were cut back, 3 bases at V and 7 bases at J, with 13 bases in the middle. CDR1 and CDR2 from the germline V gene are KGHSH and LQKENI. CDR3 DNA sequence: TGTGCCAGCTCACCGGCCAGGGCTTTCCAGCCCCAGCATTTT. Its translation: CASSPARAFQPQHF.

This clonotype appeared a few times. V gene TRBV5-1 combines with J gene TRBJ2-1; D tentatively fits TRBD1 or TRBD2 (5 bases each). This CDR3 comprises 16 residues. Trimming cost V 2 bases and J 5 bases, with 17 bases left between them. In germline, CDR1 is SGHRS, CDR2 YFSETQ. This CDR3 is CASSFRGPSTHNEQFF. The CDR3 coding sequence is TGCGCCAGCAGCTTCCGGGGCCCGAGTACTCACAATGAGCAGTTCTTC.

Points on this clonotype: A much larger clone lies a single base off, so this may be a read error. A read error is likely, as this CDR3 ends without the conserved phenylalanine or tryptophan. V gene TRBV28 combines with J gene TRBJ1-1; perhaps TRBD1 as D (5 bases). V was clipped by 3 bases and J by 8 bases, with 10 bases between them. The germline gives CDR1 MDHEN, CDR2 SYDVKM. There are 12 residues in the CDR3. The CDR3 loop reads CASSFTTDEAFV. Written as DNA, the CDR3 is TGTGCCAGCAGTTTCACGACAGACGAAGCTTTCGTT.

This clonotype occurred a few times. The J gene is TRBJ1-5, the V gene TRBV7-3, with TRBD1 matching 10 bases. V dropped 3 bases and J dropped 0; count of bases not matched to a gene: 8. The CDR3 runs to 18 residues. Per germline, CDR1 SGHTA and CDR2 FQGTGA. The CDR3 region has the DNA TGTGCCAGCAGCTTCACCGGACAGGGGGAGTATAGCAATCAGCCCCAGCATTTT. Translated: CASSFTGQGEYSNQPQHF. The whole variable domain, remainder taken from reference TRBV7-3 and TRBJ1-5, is GAGVSQTPSNKVTEKGKYVELRCDPISGHTALYWYRQSLGQGPEFLIYFQGTGAADDSGLPNDRFFAVRPEGSVSTLKIQRTERGDSAVYLCASSFTGQGEYSNQPQHFGDGTRLSIL.

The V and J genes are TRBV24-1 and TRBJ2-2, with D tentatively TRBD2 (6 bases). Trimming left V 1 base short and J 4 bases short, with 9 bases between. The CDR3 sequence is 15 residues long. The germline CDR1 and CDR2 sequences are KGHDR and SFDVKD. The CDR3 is CATSDFGSGTGELFF. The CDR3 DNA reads TGTGCCACCAGTGATTTCGGTAGCGGCACCGGGGAGCTGTTTTTT.

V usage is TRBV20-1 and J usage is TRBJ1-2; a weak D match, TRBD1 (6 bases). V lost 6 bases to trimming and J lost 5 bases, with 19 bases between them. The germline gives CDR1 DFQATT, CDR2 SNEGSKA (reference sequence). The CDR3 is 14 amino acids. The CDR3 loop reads CSARNFGQLYGYTF. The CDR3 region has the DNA TGCAGTGCCCGCAACTTCGGACAGTTATATGGCTACACCTTC.

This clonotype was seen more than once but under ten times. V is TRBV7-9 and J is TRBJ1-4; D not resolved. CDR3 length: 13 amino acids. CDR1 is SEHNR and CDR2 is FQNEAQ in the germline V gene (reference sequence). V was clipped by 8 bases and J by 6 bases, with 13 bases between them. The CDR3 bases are TGTGCCAGCCAAAGTCCGAGGGATGAAAAACTGTTTTTT. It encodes CASQSPRDEKLFF.

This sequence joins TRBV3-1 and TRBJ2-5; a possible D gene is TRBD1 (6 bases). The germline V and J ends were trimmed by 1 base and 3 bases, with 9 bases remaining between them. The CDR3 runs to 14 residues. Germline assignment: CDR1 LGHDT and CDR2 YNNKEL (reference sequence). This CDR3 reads CASSQGKGEETQYF. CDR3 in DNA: TGTGCCAGCAGCCAAGGGAAGGGGGAAGAGACCCAGTACTTC.

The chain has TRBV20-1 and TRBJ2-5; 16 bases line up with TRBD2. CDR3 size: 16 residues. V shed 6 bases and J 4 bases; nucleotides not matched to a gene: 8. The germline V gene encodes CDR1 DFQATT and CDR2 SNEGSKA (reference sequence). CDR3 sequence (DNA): TGCAGTGCCCCGGGACTAGCGGGAGGGCGCACAGAGACCCAGTACTTC. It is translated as CSAPGLAGGRTETQYF.